This T cell receptor beta chain is from a study of blood T cell repertoires in COVID-19. The wider study: Acute and convalescent COVID-19 specimens originated in the United States, Italy and Spain.

This clone appeared once. The participants were between about 18 and 100 years old and came from under 25 US areas. Method: immunoSEQ multiplex PCR; TCRdb's copy keeps in-frame clones and lacks some. The sample carries about 370,000 clones, 80% to 90% recorded once. Trimming cost V 6 bases and J 3 bases, with 12 bases left between them. Germline V lookup: CDR1 MNHEY, CDR2 SVGAGI. The CDR3 runs to 13 residues. The receptor comes from a man between 18 and 35 years old who had recovered from COVID-19. The chain is built from TRBV6-5 and TRBJ2-7, with TRBD2 as a possible D gene (6 bases). Sequences were obtained from PBMCs or T cells enriched from blood (not recorded which). The CDR3 is CASSAGLYYEQYF. DNA for the CDR3: TGTGCCAGCAGCGCGGGACTGTACTACGAGCAGTACTTC.